This T cell receptor beta chain was profiled in a study of metastatic and nonmetastatic thyroid tumors. Study in general: Repertoires from blood and tumor or nodule tissue of malignant and benign thyroid patients were compared. General observations from the study: Malignant thyroid tumors reportedly had TCR beta diversity that was significantly higher than in benign nodules, in blood and tumor.

All patients were treatment-naive before thyroid surgery. With 3 bases removed from V and 3 bases from J, the gap between germline ends came to 12 bases. Germline V gene data show CDR1 as MNHEY and CDR2 as SMNVEV (reference sequence). The CDR3 consists of 14 residues. Relative to its sample, this clone is medium-sized (0.01 to 0.1%). Antigen: not known. As handled by the study authors: Researchers built a distant-metastasis classifier for papillary thyroid cancer that drew on CDR3 differences across clinicopathological groups. TCRdb called clones again from the PCR reads with MiXCR. None of the V and J calls come from the authors' own analysis; TCRdb made them. The table includes about 36,000 clones, less than 25% detected once.

This sequence originates from a female donor with papillary thyroid cancer or a benign thyroid nodule (not recorded which). Some clones in this sample may be carry-over from other donors' samples. What was sequenced was blood. This sequence joins TRBV27 and TRBJ2-7; no clear D. The CDR3 nucleotides read TGTGCCAGCAGTTTCTCTGGGATCGGCTACGAGCAGTACTTC. Translated, it gives CASSFSGIGYEQYF.